A single TCR beta chain is shown here with its context. The antigen remains unidentified. TCRdb's copy holds only in-frame clones and misses some; the assay was immunoSEQ multiplex PCR. This sample yields 5,700 or so clones, of which more than 65% are seen a single time; around 40% belongs to the top ten. These data are taken from a study of CD8 T cell repertoires and HIV-1 epitope variants. Study-level background: T cells were stimulated with Twenty-five Gag and Nef peptides separately. Controls included no peptide, Ebola AY9 epitope, and a CMV, EBV, flu pool. The baseline condition was 1M T cells left uncultured.

Per germline, CDR1 ENHRY and CDR2 SYGVKD. Trimming shortened V by 0 bases and J by 2 bases, and 7 bases separated the two germline ends. This CDR3 spans 14 amino acids. This TCR was recovered from a male donor with HIV. The V call is TRBV10-3, the J call TRBJ1-2, with D unclear. Sequencing input: cultured CD8+ T cells derived from PBMCs. CDR3 sequence (DNA): TGTGCCATCAGTGAGTCAAATCAGAACTATGGCTACACCTTC. Residues: CAISESNQNYGYTF.